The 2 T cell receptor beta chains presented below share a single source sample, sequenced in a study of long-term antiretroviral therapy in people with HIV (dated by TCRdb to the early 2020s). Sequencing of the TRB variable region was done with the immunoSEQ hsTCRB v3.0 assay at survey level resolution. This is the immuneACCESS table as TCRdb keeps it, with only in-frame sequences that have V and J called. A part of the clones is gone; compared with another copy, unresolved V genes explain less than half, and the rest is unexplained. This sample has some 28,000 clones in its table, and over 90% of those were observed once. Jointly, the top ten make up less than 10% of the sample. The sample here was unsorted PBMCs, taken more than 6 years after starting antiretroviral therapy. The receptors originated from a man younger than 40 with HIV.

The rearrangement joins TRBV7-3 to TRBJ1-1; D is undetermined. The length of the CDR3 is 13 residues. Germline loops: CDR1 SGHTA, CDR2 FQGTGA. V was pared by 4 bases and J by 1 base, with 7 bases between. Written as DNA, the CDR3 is TGTGCCAGCAGCTCGGGCGGGAACACTGAAGCTTTCTTT. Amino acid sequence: CASSSGGNTEAFF.

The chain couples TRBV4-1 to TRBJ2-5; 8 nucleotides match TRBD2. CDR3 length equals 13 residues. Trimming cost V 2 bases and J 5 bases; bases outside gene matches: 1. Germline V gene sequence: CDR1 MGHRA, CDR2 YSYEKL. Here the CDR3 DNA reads TGCGCCAGCAGCCAAATAGCGGGGGAGACCCAGTACTTC. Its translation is CASSQIAGETQYF.